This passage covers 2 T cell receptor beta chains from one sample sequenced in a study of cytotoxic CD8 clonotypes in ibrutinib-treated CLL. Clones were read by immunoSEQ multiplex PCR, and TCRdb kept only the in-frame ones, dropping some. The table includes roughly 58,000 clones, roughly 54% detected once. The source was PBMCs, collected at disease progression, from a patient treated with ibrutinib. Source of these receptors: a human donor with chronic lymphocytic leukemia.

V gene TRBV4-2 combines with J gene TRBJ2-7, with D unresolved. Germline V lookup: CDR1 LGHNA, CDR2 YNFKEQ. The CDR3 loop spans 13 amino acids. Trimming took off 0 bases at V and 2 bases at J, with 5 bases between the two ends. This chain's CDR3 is CASSQEETYEQYF. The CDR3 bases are TGTGCCAGCAGCCAAGAGGAGACCTACGAGCAGTACTTC.

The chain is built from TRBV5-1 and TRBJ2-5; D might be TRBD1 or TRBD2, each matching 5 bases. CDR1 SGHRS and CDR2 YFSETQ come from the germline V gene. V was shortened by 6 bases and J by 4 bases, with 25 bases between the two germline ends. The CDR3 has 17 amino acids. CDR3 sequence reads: CASTRAGFVIGGETQYF. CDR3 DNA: TGCGCCAGCACCAGGGCAGGGTTTGTCATCGGAGGAGAGACCCAGTACTTC. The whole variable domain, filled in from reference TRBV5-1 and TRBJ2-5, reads KAGVTQTPRYLIKTRGQQVTLSCSPISGHRSVSWYQQTPGQGLQFLFEYFSETQRNKGNFPGRFSGRQFSNSRSEMNVSTLELGDSALYLCASTRAGFVIGGETQYFGPGTRLLVL.